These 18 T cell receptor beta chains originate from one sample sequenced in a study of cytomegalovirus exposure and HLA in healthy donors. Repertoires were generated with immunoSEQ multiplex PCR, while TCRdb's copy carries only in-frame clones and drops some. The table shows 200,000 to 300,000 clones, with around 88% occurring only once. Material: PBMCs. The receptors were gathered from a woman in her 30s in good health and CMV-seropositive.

The CDR3 loop is CASSIGQGELFF. The CDR3 coding sequence is TGTGCCAGTAGTATAGGGCAAGGGGAGCTGTTTTTT. This chain connects TRBV19 to TRBJ2-2, with unresolved D. The germline CDR1 and CDR2 sequences are LNHDA and SQIVND (reference sequence). The V and J ends lost 1 base and 8 bases respectively, with 5 bases between them. There are 12 residues in the CDR3. The whole variable domain, filled in from reference TRBV19 and TRBJ2-2, reads DGGITQSPKYLFRKEGQNVTLSCEQNLNHDAMYWYRQDPGQGLRLIYYSQIVNDFQKGDIAEGYSVSREKKESFPLTVTSAQKNPTAFYLCASSIGQGELFFGEGSRLTVL.

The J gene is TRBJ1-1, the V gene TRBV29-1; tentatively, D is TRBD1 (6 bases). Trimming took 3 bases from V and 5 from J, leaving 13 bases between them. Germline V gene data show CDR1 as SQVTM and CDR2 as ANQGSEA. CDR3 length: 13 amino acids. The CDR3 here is CSVDLGGRTEAFF. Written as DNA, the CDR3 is TGCAGCGTTGACCTCGGGGGGCGGACTGAAGCTTTCTTT.

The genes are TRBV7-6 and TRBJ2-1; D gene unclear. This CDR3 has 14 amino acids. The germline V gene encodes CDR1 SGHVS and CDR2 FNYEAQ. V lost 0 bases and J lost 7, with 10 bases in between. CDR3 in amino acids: CASSLAGLENEQFF. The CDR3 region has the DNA TGTGCCAGCAGCTTAGCGGGTCTAGAAAATGAGCAGTTCTTC. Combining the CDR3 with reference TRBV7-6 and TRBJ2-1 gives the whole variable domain GAGVSQSPRYKVTKRGQDVALRCDPISGHVSLYWYRQALGQGPEFLTYFNYEAQQDKSGLPNDRFSAERPEGSISTLTIQRTEQRDSAMYRCASSLAGLENEQFFGPGTRLTVL.

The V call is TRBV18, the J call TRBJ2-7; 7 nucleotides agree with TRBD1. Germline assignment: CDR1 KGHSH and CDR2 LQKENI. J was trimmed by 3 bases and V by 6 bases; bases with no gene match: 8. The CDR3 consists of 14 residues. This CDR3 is CASSPDGTDYEQYF. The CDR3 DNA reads TGTGCCAGCTCTCCGGACGGGACAGACTACGAGCAGTACTTC.

The CDR3 loop reads CAWSVLGGTFF. The CDR3 coding sequence is TGTGCCTGGAGTGTTTTAGGGGGTACTTTCTTT. V and J are TRBV30 and TRBJ1-1; possible D gene TRBD1, 6 bases. Germline V CDR1 and CDR2: GTSNPN, SVGIG (reference sequence). V was clipped by 0 bases and J by 12 bases, with 11 bases between them. The CDR3 totals 11 residues.

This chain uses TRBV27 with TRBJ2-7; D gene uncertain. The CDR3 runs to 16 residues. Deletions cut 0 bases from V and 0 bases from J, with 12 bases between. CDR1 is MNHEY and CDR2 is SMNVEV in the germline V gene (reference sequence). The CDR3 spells CASSLSGGLSSYEQYF. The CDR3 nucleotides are TGTGCCAGCAGTTTATCTGGCGGCCTAAGCTCCTACGAGCAGTACTTC.

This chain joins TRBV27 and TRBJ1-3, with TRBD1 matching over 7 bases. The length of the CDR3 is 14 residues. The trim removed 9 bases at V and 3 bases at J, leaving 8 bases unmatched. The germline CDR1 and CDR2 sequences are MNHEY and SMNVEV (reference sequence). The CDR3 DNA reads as TGTGCCAGTTCTACAGGGGCAAGTGGAAACACCATATATTTT. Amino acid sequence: CASSTGASGNTIYF.

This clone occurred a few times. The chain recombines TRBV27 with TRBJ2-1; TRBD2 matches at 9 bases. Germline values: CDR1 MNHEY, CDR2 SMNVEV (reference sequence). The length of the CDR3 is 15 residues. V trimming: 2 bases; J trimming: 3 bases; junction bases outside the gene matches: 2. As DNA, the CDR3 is TGTGCCAGCAGTTTAGTAGCGGGAGACTACAATGAGCAGTTCTTC. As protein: CASSLVAGDYNEQFF.

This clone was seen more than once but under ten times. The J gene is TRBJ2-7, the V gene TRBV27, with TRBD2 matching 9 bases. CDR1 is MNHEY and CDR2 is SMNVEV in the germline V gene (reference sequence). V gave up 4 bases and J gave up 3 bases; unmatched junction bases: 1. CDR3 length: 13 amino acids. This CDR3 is CASSSSGNYEQYF. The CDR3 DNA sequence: TGTGCCAGCAGTTCTAGCGGGAACTACGAGCAGTACTTC.

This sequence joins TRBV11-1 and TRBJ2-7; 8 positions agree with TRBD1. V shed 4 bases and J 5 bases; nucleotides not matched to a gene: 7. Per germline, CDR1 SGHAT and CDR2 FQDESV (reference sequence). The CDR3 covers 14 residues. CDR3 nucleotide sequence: TGTGCCAGCAGCTCGGACAGGGTTGGGGACGAGCAGTACTTC. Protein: CASSSDRVGDEQYF.

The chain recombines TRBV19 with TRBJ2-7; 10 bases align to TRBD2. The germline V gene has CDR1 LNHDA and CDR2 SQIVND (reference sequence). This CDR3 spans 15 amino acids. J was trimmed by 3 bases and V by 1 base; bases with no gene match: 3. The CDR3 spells CASSIGLAGLYEQYF. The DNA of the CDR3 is TGTGCCAGTAGTATAGGACTAGCGGGCCTCTACGAGCAGTACTTC. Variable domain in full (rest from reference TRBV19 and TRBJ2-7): DGGITQSPKYLFRKEGQNVTLSCEQNLNHDAMYWYRQDPGQGLRLIYYSQIVNDFQKGDIAEGYSVSREKKESFPLTVTSAQKNPTAFYLCASSIGLAGLYEQYFGPGTRLTVT.

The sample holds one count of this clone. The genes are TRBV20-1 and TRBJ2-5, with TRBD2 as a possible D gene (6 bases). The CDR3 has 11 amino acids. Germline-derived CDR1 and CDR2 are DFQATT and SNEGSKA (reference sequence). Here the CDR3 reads CRGGTGETQYF. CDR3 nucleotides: TGCAGGGGGGGTACGGGGGAGACCCAGTACTTC.

The CDR3 coding sequence is TGTGCCAGCAGTACTAAAGAGGGATTGCGGAACACTGAAGCTTTCTTT. Amino acids: CASSTKEGLRNTEAFF. The chain has TRBV6-4 and TRBJ1-1; D ambiguous. The CDR3 totals 16 residues. CDR1 and CDR2 (germline): MRHNA, SNTAGT. V lost 5 bases and J lost 1, with 17 bases in between.

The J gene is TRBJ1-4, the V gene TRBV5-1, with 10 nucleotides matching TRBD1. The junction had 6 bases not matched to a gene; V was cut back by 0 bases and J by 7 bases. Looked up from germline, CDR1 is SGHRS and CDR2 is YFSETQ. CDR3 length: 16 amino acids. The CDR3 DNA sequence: TGCGCCAGCAGCTTGGTGGGACAGGGGAAGAGTGAAAAACTGTTTTTT. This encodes CASSLVGQGKSEKLFF.

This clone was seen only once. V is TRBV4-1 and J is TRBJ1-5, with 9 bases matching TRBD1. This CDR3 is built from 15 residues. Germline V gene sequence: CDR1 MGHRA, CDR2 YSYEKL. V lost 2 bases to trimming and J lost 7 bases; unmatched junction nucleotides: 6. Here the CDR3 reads CASSQTTGGSQPQHF. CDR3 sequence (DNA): TGCGCCAGCAGCCAAACGACAGGGGGAAGCCAGCCCCAGCATTTT.

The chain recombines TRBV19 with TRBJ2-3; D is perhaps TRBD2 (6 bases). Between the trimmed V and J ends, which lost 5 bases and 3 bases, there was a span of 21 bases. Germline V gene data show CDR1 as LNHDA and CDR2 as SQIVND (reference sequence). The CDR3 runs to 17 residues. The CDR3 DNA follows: TGTGCCAGTAGTCTCTCGAATATTTACCGGGAGACAGATACGCAGTATTTT. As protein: CASSLSNIYRETDTQYF.

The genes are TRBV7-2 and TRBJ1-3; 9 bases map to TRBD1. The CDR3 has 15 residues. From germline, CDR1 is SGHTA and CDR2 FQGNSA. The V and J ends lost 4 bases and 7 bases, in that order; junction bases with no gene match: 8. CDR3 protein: CASSSPDRGRNTIYF. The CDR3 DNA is TGTGCCAGCAGCTCCCCGGACAGGGGACGGAACACCATATATTTT. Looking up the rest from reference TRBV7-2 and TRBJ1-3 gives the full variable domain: GAGVSQSPSNKVTEKGKDVELRCDPISGHTALYWYRQSLGQGLEFLIYFQGNSAPDKSGLPSDRFSAERTGGSVSTLTIQRTQQEDSAVYLCASSSPDRGRNTIYFGEGSWLTVV.

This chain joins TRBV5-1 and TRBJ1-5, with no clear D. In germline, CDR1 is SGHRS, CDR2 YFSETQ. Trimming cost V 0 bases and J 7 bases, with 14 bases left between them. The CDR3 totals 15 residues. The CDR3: CASSLDGGEIQPQHF. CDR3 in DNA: TGCGCCAGCAGCTTGGATGGTGGGGAGATCCAGCCCCAGCATTTT.